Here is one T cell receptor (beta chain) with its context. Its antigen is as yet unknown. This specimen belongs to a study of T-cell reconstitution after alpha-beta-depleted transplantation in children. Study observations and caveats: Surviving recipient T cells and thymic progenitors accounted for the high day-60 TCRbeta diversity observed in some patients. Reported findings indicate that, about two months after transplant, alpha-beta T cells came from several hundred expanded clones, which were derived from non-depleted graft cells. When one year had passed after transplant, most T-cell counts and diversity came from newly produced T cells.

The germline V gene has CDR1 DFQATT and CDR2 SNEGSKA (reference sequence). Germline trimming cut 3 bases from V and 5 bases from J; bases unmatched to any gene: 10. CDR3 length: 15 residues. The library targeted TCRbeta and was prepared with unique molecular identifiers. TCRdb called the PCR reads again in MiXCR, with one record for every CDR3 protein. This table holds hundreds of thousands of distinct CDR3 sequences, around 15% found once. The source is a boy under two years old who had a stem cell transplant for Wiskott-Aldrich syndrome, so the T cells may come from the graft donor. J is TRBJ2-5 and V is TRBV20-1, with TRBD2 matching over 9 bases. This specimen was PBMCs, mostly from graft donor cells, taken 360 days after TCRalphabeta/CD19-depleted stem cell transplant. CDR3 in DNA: TGCAGTGCTAGGTCCAGCGGGAGGATCTTGGAGACCCAGTACTTC. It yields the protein CSARSSGRILETQYF.